This passage covers 5 T cell receptor beta chains from one sample sequenced in a study of T-cell memory formation after mild COVID-19. TCRdb independently ran MiXCR on the 5' RACE reads; one entry per CDR3 protein. The sample records roughly 150,000 distinct CDR3 sequences, about 14% being singletons. The sequenced sample consisted of PBMCs or a T cell subset sorted from them (not recorded which). These receptors all come from an adult woman who had mild COVID-19 (a few samples of this study predate the infection). Cell type and time point are not known.

For the CDR3, the DNA is TGCGCCAGCAGCCAAGAAGGACTAGCCCCCTACAATGAGCAGTTCTTC. This encodes CASSQEGLAPYNEQFF. The gene calls are TRBV4-1 and TRBJ2-1; 8 bases map to TRBD2. V trimming: 0 bases; J trimming: 2 bases; junction bases outside the gene matches: 3. The V gene's germline CDR1 is MGHRA and CDR2 YSYEKL. The length of the CDR3 is 16 residues.

The rearrangement links TRBV15 to TRBJ2-1; D is ambiguous. CDR1 is LNHNV and CDR2 is YYDKDF in the germline V gene (reference sequence). V dropped 4 bases and J dropped 6 bases, with 7 bases sitting between them. There are 12 residues in the CDR3. The CDR3 protein is CATSTSLNEQFF. CDR3 coding DNA: TGTGCCACCAGCACCTCCCTCAATGAGCAGTTCTTC. The full variable domain, in which reference TRBV15 and TRBJ2-1 provide the parts outside the CDR3, is DAMVIQNPRYQVTQFGKPVTLSCSQTLNHNVMYWYQQKSSQAPKLLFHYYDKDFNNEADTPDNFQSRRPNTSFCFLDIRSPGLGDTAMYLCATSTSLNEQFFGPGTRLTVL.

The chain couples TRBV6-5 to TRBJ2-1; TRBD2 aligns across 11 bases. Germline CDR1 reads MNHEY; CDR2 reads SVGAGI. Germline trimming cut 4 bases from V and 2 bases from J; bases unmatched to any gene: 4. The CDR3 sequence is 16 residues long. The CDR3 nucleotides are TGTGCCAGCAGTTCCGGGACTAGCGGAACCTACAATGAGCAGTTCTTC. It codes for CASSSGTSGTYNEQFF.

This chain connects TRBV24-1 to TRBJ2-1; TRBD2 agrees at 16 bases. CDR3 length: 18 amino acids. CDR1 and CDR2 from the germline V gene are KGHDR and SFDVKD. V dropped 4 bases and J dropped 7; count of bases not matched to a gene: 9. The CDR3 loop reads CATSDPGTSGRVWNEQFF. CDR3 sequence (DNA): TGTGCCACCAGTGACCCGGGGACTAGCGGGAGGGTGTGGAATGAGCAGTTCTTC.

The chain employs TRBV10-3 and TRBJ2-3, with 7 positions matching TRBD2. CDR3 length: 16 amino acids. Germline trimming cut 3 bases from V and 1 base from J; bases unmatched to any gene: 7. CDR1 is ENHRY, CDR2 SYGVKD, per germline. CDR3 loop: CAISDGAGVGTDTQYF. CDR3 bases: TGTGCCATCAGTGATGGGGCGGGGGTCGGCACAGATACGCAGTATTTT.